Listed below are T cell receptor beta chains from one sample, sequenced in a study of blood T cells in healthy people across ages. TCRdb re-called the 5' RACE reads with MiXCR, one entry per CDR3 protein. The table has 1.8 million or so distinct CDR3 sequences, 30% to 40% seen once. The sample comprised blood. These receptors were obtained from a human donor in good health. Both conserved end residues are part of each CDR3. A D gene is named only where the DNA matches it firmly. Size values are once, few and many counts, or a class for expanded clones, and some rows have none.

TRBJ2-3 | . | TRBV2 | . | TGTGCCAGCAGTGAATTTAGCGGACCTAGCACAGATACGCAGTATTTT | CASSEFSGPSTDTQYF
TRBJ2-7 | . | TRBV29-1 | TRBD2 | TGCAGCGTCCGCTTAGCGGGCGCTTACGAGCAGTACTTC | CSVRLAGAYEQYF
TRBJ2-5 | . | TRBV6-5 | . | TGTGCCAGCAGTAATTTAGTGAGGGGGGAGACCCAGTACTTC | CASSNLVRGETQYF
TRBJ2-1 | . | TRBV4-3 | . | TGCGCCAGCGGTGTAGGCCGCTCCTACAATGAGCAGTTCTTC | CASGVGRSYNEQFF
TRBJ1-6 | . | TRBV3-1 | TRBD1 | TGTGCCAGCAGCCCATGGACAGGGCTCAATTCACCCCTCCACTTT | CASSPWTGLNSPLHF
TRBJ2-3 | . | TRBV4-3 | . | TGCGCCAGCAGCCAAGATTCCTCCTCTACGCAGTATTTT | CASSQDSSSTQYF
TRBJ2-4 | . | TRBV7-2 | TRBD1 | TGTGCCAGCAGCCTGGACAGGAGCAAAAACATTCAGTACTTC | CASSLDRSKNIQYF
TRBJ1-2 | . | TRBV7-2 | . | TGTGCCAGCAGCTTCTTAGGGGATACATATGGCTACACCTTC | CASSFLGDTYGYTF
TRBJ2-4 | . | TRBV6-6 | TRBD2 | TGTACCAGCAATCACAGACTAGCGGGGAAAGCCAAAAACATTCAGTACTTC | CTSNHRLAGKAKNIQYF
TRBJ2-3 | many | TRBV4-3 | TRBD2 | TGCGCCAGCAGCCAAGACCAGCGGGGGTTCCCAGCTACGCAGTATTTT | CASSQDQRGFPATQYF
TRBJ1-3 | . | TRBV7-2 | . | TGTGCCAGCAGCTTGATTCTGGGAGGAAACACCATATATTTT | CASSLILGGNTIYF
TRBJ2-3 | . | TRBV5-1 | TRBD1 | TGCGCCAGCAGCGGGGGACAGGTTTCAGGGACAGATACGCAGTATTTT | CASSGGQVSGTDTQYF
TRBJ2-1 | . | TRBV6-2/TRBV6-3 | . | TGTGCCAGCAGAGACACGACGACGGATCGGTTCTTC | CASRDTTTDRFF
TRBJ1-2 | . | TRBV19 | . | TGTGCCAGTAGTATGTCTCTGAACTATGGCTACACCTTC | CASSMSLNYGYTF
TRBJ2-7 | few | TRBV6-5 | . | TGTGCCAGCAGTACTTCCTCGGTTGGGGCCTACGAGCAGTACTTC | CASSTSSVGAYEQYF
TRBJ1-6 | few | TRBV20-1 | . | TGCAGTGCTAGAAAGCAGGGGAACAATTCACCCCTCCACTTT | CSARKQGNNSPLHF
TRBJ2-1 | . | TRBV20-1 | . | TGCAGTGAGGGCGGGGACTGCTACAATGAGCAGTTCTTC | CSEGGDCYNEQFF
TRBJ2-1 | . | TRBV3-1 | TRBD1 | TGTGCCAGCAGCCAAGGGGACAGGGACAACAATGAGCAGTTCTTC | CASSQGDRDNNEQFF
TRBJ2-7 | . | TRBV12-3/TRBV12-4 | TRBD1 | TGTGCCAGCAGTTTTAACAGGGGGTCCGTGTACGAGCAGTACTTC | CASSFNRGSVYEQYF
TRBJ1-2 | few | TRBV24-1 | TRBD1 | TGTGCCGCCAGTGGCCCGCGAACAGGGGGCGGCGATGGCTACACCTTC | CAASGPRTGGGDGYTF
TRBJ2-1 | . | TRBV27 | . | TGTGCCAGCAGTTTATCGTTTAGGGGGGGCCGGAATGAGCAGTTCTTC | CASSLSFRGGRNEQFF
TRBJ2-1 | . | TRBV11-2 | . | TGTGCCAGCAGCTTCGAGAGGGGACCGAATGAGCAGTTCTTC | CASSFERGPNEQFF
TRBJ1-1 | few | TRBV12-5 | . | TGTGCTAGTGGTTTGTTAGAGAACACTGAAGCTTTCTTT | CASGLLENTEAFF
TRBJ2-3 | many | TRBV14 | . | TGTGCCAGCAGCTCATTGACAGGCACAGATACGCAGTATTTT | CASSSLTGTDTQYF